These 11 T cell receptor beta chains came from one sample sequenced in a study of human T cells and chemical hapten exposure. Time point described: patch test 3, about 24 weeks after DPC sensitization. Treatment indicated: therapeutic diphenylcyclopropenone sensitization with weekly scalp DPC. In TCRdb, the RACE reads were re-called with MiXCR into one record per CDR3 protein. The sample contains roughly 64,000 distinct CDR3 sequences, about 10% of which appear only once. Sequenced here: whole blood, sampled in connection with sensitization to the hapten diphenylcyclopropenone (DPC). These TCRs come from a woman between 25 and 40 years old with alopecia areata. Some clones in this sample may be carry-over from other donors' samples.

This clonotype was seen a few times. The chain has TRBV4-3 and TRBJ2-4, with 7 positions matching TRBD2. Per the germline V gene, CDR1 is LGHNA and CDR2 is YSLEER. The junction had 13 bases not matched to a gene; V was cut back by 1 base and J by 1 base. The CDR3 covers 19 residues. The DNA for the CDR3 is TGCGCCAGCAGCCAAGCCCCACCCGCCGGGGGGTCGGCCAAAAACATTCAGTACTTC. Its translation is CASSQAPPAGGSAKNIQYF.

This clonotype has ten or more counts. The CDR3 bases are TGTGCCAGCAGCCCCGGTTTAAATGAGCAGTTCTTC. It specifies CASSPGLNEQFF. The rearrangement links TRBV7-9 to TRBJ2-1, with unresolved D. The CDR3 has 12 amino acids. Germline CDR1 and CDR2: SEHNR and FQNEAQ (reference sequence). With 5 bases removed from V and 7 bases from J, the gap between germline ends came to 9 bases. Variable domain in full (rest from reference TRBV7-9 and TRBJ2-1): DTGVSQNPRHKITKRGQNVTFRCDPISEHNRLYWYRQTLGQGPEFLTYFQNEAQLEKSRLLSDRFSAERPKGSFSTLEIQRTEQGDSAMYLCASSPGLNEQFFGPGTRLTVL.

This clonotype was found a few times. The chain links TRBV16 to TRBJ2-1; D is unclear. With 3 bases removed from V and 3 bases from J, the gap between germline ends came to 3 bases. Germline V gene sequence: CDR1 KGHSY, CDR2 FQNENV. The CDR3 contains 12 residues. This CDR3 is CASSHVYNEQFF. For the CDR3, the DNA is TGTGCCAGCAGCCATGTCTACAATGAGCAGTTCTTC.

This clonotype was detected ten times or more. The genes are TRBV20-1 and TRBJ1-1, with D possibly being TRBD1 (6 bases). Looked up from germline, CDR1 is DFQATT and CDR2 is SNEGSKA (reference sequence). The length of the CDR3 is 14 residues. Trimming removed 2 bases from V and 3 bases from J, with 13 bases in between. The DNA for the CDR3 is TGCAGTGCTAGATTGGGGGCAGGGGACACTGAAGCTTTCTTT. This sequence encodes CSARLGAGDTEAFF.

This clonotype has more than one count but fewer than ten. The chain combines TRBV7-3 with TRBJ1-1, with TRBD1 matching 7 bases. CDR3 length: 14 amino acids. In germline, CDR1 is SGHTA, CDR2 FQGTGA. V lost 5 bases, J lost 1 base, and 4 bases stayed unmatched. The CDR3 nucleotides are TGTGCCAGCAGCGCAAGACAGGGGAACACTGAAGCTTTCTTT. It encodes CASSARQGNTEAFF.

This clonotype was observed a handful of times. The gene calls are TRBV4-2 and TRBJ1-2, with D hard to call. Germline lookup yields CDR1 LGHNA and CDR2 YNFKEQ. Trimming pared 0 bases from V and 2 bases from J, leaving 10 bases between. This CDR3 comprises 15 residues. The CDR3 DNA reads as TGTGCCAGCAGCCAAGATAAGACCTACAACTATGGCTACACCTTC. It encodes CASSQDKTYNYGYTF.

There are a few counts of this clonotype. CDR3 amino acids: CASSLNLGAETQYF. The CDR3 DNA sequence: TGTGCCAGCAGCTTGAATCTAGGGGCAGAGACCCAGTACTTC. The V gene is TRBV5-6, the J gene TRBJ2-5, with D possibly being TRBD1 (5 bases). The CDR3 is 14 residues long. Trimming removed 1 base at V and 4 bases at J, with 11 bases between. From germline, CDR1 is SGHDT and CDR2 YYEEEE.

This clonotype was found a few times. CDR3 in amino acids: CASSDTGGEQYF. The CDR3 DNA follows: TGTGCCAGCAGCGACACCGGGGGCGAGCAGTACTTC. The chain combines TRBV6-1 with TRBJ2-7; weak D call: TRBD2 (6 bases). The CDR3 length is 12 residues. Deletions cut 6 bases from V and 6 bases from J, with 12 bases between. Germline V gives CDR1 MNHNS, CDR2 SASEGT.

This clonotype was seen at least ten times. The gene calls are TRBV28 and TRBJ2-1; TRBD2 might be the D (6 bases). This CDR3 comprises 15 residues. The germline CDR1 and CDR2 sequences are MDHEN and SYDVKM. V was trimmed by 5 bases and J by 8 bases, leaving 19 bases between them. DNA for the CDR3: TGTGCCAGCAGTACACCGGCCCGTCCGGGGGATGAGCAGTTCTTC. It yields the protein CASSTPARPGDEQFF.

This chain joins TRBV10-3 and TRBJ2-1, with 10 bases identical to TRBD1. V lost 10 bases, J lost 7 bases, and 16 bases stayed unmatched. The germline CDR1 and CDR2 sequences are ENHRY and SYGVKD. This CDR3 contains 16 residues. CDR3 nucleotides: TGTGCCACCTCAGTGATAGGACAGGGGGTCCATAATGAGCAGTTCTTC. It is translated as CATSVIGQGVHNEQFF.

The V gene is TRBV5-1, the J gene TRBJ2-1; TRBD2 is a possible D gene (5 bases). Trimming removed 0 bases at V and 6 bases at J, with 16 bases between. Germline V lookup: CDR1 SGHRS, CDR2 YFSETQ. This CDR3 is built from 16 residues. The CDR3 protein is CASSLVPRGSGNEQFF. The DNA for the CDR3 is TGCGCCAGCAGCTTGGTTCCAAGAGGGTCGGGCAATGAGCAGTTCTTC.